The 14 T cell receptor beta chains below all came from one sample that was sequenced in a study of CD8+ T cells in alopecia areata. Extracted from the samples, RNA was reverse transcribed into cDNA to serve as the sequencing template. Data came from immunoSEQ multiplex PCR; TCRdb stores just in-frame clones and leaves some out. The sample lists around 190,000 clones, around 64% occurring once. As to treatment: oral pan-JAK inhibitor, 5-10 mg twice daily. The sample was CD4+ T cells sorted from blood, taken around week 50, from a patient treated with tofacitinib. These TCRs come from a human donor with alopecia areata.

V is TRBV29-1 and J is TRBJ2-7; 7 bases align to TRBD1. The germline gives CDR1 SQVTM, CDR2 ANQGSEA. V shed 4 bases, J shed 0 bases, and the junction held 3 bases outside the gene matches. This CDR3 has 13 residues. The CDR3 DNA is TGCAGCGTTGTACCAGGGGGCTCCTACGAGCAGTACTTC. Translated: CSVVPGGSYEQYF.

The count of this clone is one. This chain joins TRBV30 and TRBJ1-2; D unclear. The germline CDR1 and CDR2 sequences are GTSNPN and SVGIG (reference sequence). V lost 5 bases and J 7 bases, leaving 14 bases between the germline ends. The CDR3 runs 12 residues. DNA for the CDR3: TGTGCCTGGTCTACAGCTGAGGGTGGCTACACCTTC. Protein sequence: CAWSTAEGGYTF.

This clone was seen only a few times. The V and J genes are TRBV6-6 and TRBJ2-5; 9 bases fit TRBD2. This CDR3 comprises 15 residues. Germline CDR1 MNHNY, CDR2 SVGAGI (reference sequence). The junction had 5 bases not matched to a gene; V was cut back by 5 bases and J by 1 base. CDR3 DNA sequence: TGTGCCAGCAGTCTTGCAGCGGGGGGCCAAGAGACCCAGTACTTC. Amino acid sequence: CASSLAAGGQETQYF.

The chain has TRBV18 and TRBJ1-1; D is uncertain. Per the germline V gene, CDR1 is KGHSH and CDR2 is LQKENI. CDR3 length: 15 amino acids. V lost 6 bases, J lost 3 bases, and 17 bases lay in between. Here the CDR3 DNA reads TGTGCCAGCTCCCCCTTAACGGCAGCCGACACTGAAGCTTTCTTT. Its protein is CASSPLTAADTEAFF.

CDR3 in DNA: TGCAGCGTCCTTCCAGGGTCATATCTTGAAGCTTTCTTT. This codes for CSVLPGSYLEAFF. V is TRBV29-1 and J is TRBJ1-1; maybe TRBD1 (5 bases). Germline V lookup: CDR1 SQVTM, CDR2 ANQGSEA. V shed 6 bases and J shed 7 bases, with 18 bases lying between them. The length of the CDR3 is 13 residues.

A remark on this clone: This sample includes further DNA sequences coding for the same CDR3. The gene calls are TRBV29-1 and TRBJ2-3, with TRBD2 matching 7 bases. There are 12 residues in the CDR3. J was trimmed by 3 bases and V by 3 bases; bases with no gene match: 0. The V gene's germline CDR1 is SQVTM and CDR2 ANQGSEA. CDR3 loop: CSVEGGTDTQYF. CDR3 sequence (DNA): TGCAGCGTTGAGGGAGGGACAGATACGCAGTATTTT.

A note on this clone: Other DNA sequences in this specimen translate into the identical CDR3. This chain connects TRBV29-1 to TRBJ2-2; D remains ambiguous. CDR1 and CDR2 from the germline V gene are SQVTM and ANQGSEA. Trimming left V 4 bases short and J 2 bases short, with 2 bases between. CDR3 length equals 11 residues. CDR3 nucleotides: TGCAGCGTTGTTAACACCGGGGAGCTGTTTTTT. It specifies CSVVNTGELFF.

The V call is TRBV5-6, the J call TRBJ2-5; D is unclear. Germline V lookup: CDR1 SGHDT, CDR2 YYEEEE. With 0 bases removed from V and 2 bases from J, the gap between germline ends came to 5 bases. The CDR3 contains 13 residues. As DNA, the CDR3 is TGTGCCAGCAGCTTGGGTGGTCAAGAGACCCAGTACTTC. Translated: CASSLGGQETQYF.

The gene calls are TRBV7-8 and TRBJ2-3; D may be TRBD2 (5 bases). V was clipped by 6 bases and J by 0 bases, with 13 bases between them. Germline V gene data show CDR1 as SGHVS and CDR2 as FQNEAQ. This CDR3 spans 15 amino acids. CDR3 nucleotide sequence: TGTGCCAGCAGTTTTCGGGCTAGCAGCACAGATACGCAGTATTTT. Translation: CASSFRASSTDTQYF.

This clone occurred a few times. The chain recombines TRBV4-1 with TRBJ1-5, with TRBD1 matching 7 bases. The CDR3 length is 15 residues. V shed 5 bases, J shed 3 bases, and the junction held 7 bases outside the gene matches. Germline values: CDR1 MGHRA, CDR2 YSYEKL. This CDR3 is CASSEGQVDNQPQHF. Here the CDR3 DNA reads TGCGCCAGCAGCGAAGGACAGGTTGACAATCAGCCCCAGCATTTT.

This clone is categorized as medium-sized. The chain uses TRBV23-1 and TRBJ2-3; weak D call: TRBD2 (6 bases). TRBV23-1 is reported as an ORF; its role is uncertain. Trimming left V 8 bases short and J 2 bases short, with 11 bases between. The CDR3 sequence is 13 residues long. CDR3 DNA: TGCGCCAGCGGGGGACTCTCCACAGATACGCAGTATTTT. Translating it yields CASGGLSTDTQYF.

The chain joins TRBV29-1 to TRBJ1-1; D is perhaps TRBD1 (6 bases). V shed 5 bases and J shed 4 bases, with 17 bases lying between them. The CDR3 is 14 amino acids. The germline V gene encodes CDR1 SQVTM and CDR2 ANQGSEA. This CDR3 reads CSVSGRQAVTEAFF. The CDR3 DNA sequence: TGCAGCGTTTCGGGCAGACAGGCTGTCACTGAAGCTTTCTTT.

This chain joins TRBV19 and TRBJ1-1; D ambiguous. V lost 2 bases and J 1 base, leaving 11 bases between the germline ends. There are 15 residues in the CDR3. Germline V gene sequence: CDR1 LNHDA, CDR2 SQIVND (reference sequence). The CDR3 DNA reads TGTGCCAGTAGTATACTGCTAGGGAAGAACACTGAAGCTTTCTTT. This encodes CASSILLGKNTEAFF.

This chain's CDR3 is CASSLQARNSPLHF. In DNA form, the CDR3 reads TGTGCCAGCAGCTTACAGGCACGTAATTCACCCCTCCACTTT. The rearrangement joins TRBV13 to TRBJ1-6; D is unclear. Germline V gene sequence: CDR1 PRHDT, CDR2 FYEKMQ (reference sequence). The CDR3 covers 14 residues. Trimming stripped 2 bases from V and 6 bases from J, with 8 bases between.